These 7 T cell receptor beta chains originate from one sample sequenced in a study of blood T cell repertoires in COVID-19. TCRdb's copy holds only in-frame clones and misses some; the assay was immunoSEQ multiplex PCR. This table holds 100,000 to 150,000 clones, 80% found once. The sequenced sample was peripheral blood. The receptors shown here come from a man aged 65 to 85 with acute or convalescent COVID-19.

This chain's CDR3 is CASSPNEDNVLTF. The CDR3, as DNA: TGTGCCAGCTCACCAAACGAGGACAACGTCCTGACTTTC. The chain carries TRBV18 and TRBJ2-6; no reliable D call. Germline CDR1 and CDR2: KGHSH and LQKENI. With 2 bases removed from V and 9 bases from J, the gap between germline ends came to 8 bases. This CDR3 comprises 13 residues. The complete variable domain, with remaining parts taken from reference TRBV18 and TRBJ2-6, reads NAGVMQNPRHLVRRRGQEARLRCSPMKGHSHVYWYRQLPEEGLKFMVYLQKENIIDESGMPKERFSAEFPKEGPSILRIQQVVRGDSAAYFCASSPNEDNVLTFGAGSRLTVL.

This clone was seen only a few times. The CDR3 spells CASRGRAGDNYGYTF. DNA of the CDR3: TGTGCCAGCAGGGGCCGGGCAGGGGATAACTATGGCTACACCTTC. The V call is TRBV7-9, the J call TRBJ1-2; D is possibly TRBD1 (6 bases). The V end was cut by 6 bases, the J end by 1 base, with 15 bases between. The CDR3 runs 15 residues. Germline loops: CDR1 SEHNR, CDR2 FQNEAQ (reference sequence).

The table lists this clone with a few counts. The gene calls are TRBV11-2 and TRBJ2-1; maybe TRBD1 (6 bases). V lost 5 bases to trimming and J lost 2 bases, with 10 bases between them. CDR1 and CDR2 (germline): SGHAT, FQNNGV. This CDR3 is 14 amino acids long. The CDR3 protein is CASSPRQAYNEQFF. The CDR3 nucleotides are TGTGCCAGCAGCCCGCGACAGGCCTACAATGAGCAGTTCTTC. The variable domain in full, completed from reference TRBV11-2 and TRBJ2-1, reads EAGVAQSPRYKIIEKRQSVAFWCNPISGHATLYWYQQILGQGPKLLIQFQNNGVVDDSQLPKDRFSAERLKGVDSTLKIQPAKLEDSAVYLCASSPRQAYNEQFFGPGTRLTVL.

The genes are TRBV9 and TRBJ2-1, with TRBD2 matching over 9 bases. Unmatched junction bases numbered 7, after V lost 2 bases and J lost 4 bases. Germline CDR1 SGDLS, CDR2 YYNGEE. This CDR3 has 16 amino acids. The CDR3 nucleotides read TGTGCCAGCAGCGTCCCGGGACTAGCATCGTACAATGAGCAGTTCTTC. It codes for CASSVPGLASYNEQFF.

The CDR3 spells CASSGTAKSSYNEQFF. As DNA, the CDR3 is TGTGCCAGCAGTGGGACAGCTAAGAGCTCCTACAATGAGCAGTTCTTC. The chain couples TRBV6-1 to TRBJ2-1, with D perhaps TRBD1 (6 bases). V was shortened by 4 bases and J by 0 bases, with 13 bases between the two germline ends. The CDR3 has 16 amino acids. Germline CDR1 MNHNS, CDR2 SASEGT.

This clone was observed once. The chain carries TRBV28 and TRBJ1-6; 8 nucleotides align to TRBD1. Germline CDR1 and CDR2: MDHEN and SYDVKM. The CDR3 is made up of 16 amino acids. J was trimmed by 9 bases and V by 6 bases; bases with no gene match: 13. The CDR3 here is CASSRVAGGMSSPLHF. The CDR3 DNA reads as TGTGCCAGCAGCCGTGTAGCAGGGGGCATGAGTTCACCCCTCCACTTT.

The J gene is TRBJ2-5, the V gene TRBV28, with 10 bases aligning to TRBD2. The CDR3 length is 15 residues. V trimming: 2 bases; J trimming: 4 bases; junction bases outside the gene matches: 4. CDR1 and CDR2 (germline): MDHEN, SYDVKM. The chain's CDR3 is CASSLGAGGLETQYF. The CDR3, as DNA: TGTGCCAGCAGTTTAGGAGCGGGGGGGCTAGAGACCCAGTACTTC.